This is a list of T cell receptor beta chains from one sample in a study of cytomegalovirus exposure and HLA in healthy donors. Repertoires were generated with immunoSEQ multiplex PCR, while TCRdb's copy carries only in-frame clones and drops some. Among about 130,000 clones, around three quarters were seen once, and the ten largest hold around 3.3%. Sequencing was performed on PBMCs. The receptors were gathered from a male donor in good health and CMV-seronegative. Both conserved end residues are part of each CDR3. D genes are given only for firm matches. A row's size may be missing; if present it is once, few, many or a size class.

TRBJ2-7 once TRBD1 TRBV5-1 TGCGCCAGCAGCTTGGTGACAGGGGCTTACGAGCAGTACTTC CASSLVTGAYEQYF
TRBJ2-4 few NA TRBV7-9 TGTGCCAGCAGCTTGAAGAGGGAAAAACTAGCCAAAAACATTCAGTACTTC CASSLKREKLAKNIQYF
TRBJ2-7 NA NA TRBV30 TGTGCCTGGAGTGTAGTAAAAGGCCCGGGGGAGCAGTACTTC CAWSVVKGPGEQYF
TRBJ2-7 NA NA TRBV10-3 TGTGCCATATTCCGGGACACCGACTACGAGCAGTACTTC CAIFRDTDYEQYF
TRBJ2-2 NA TRBD1 TRBV30 TGTGCCTGGAGTCGACAAACAGGGGGCACCGGGGAGCTGTTTTTT CAWSRQTGGTGELFF
TRBJ2-3 NA NA TRBV6-4 TGTGCCAGCAGGGCTAGTGGCACAGATACGCAGTATTTT CASRASGTDTQYF
TRBJ2-7 NA NA TRBV11-1 TGTGCCAGCAGCTTAGGGCAGACCTACGAGCAGTACTTC CASSLGQTYEQYF
TRBJ2-3 few TRBD2 TRBV6-6 TGTGCCAGCACGGGGGGGCACACAGATACGCAGTATTTT CASTGGHTDTQYF
TRBJ1-2 NA NA TRBV7-9 TGTTCCAGCAGAGGGGGATCTAACTATGGCTACACCTTC CSSRGGSNYGYTF
TRBJ2-4 NA TRBD2 TRBV19 TGTGCCAGTAGTAGACTAGCGGGGGAGTTCCTAGCCAAAAACATTCAGTACTTC CASSRLAGEFLAKNIQYF
TRBJ2-7 NA NA TRBV5-4 TGTGCCAGCAGCAGGACAGATAGACCCTACGAGCAGTACTTC CASSRTDRPYEQYF
TRBJ1-3 NA TRBD1 TRBV4-1 TGCGCCAGCAGCCAAGGGGCGTTCGACAGGGGAACTGGAAACACCATATATTTT CASSQGAFDRGTGNTIYF
TRBJ2-7 NA TRBD2 TRBV28 TGTGCCAGCAGGCCGGGAGGGATGGGGGACTCCTACGAGCAGTACTTC CASRPGGMGDSYEQYF
TRBJ1-4 few NA TRBV11-2 TGTGCCAGCAGCTCCCTAGGGGCAATGGGGGAAAAACTGTTTTTT CASSSLGAMGEKLFF
TRBJ2-1 NA TRBD1 TRBV29-1 TGCAGCGTGCCGGGACAGGGGAATGGGAATGAGCAGTTCTTC CSVPGQGNGNEQFF
TRBJ1-1 NA TRBD1 TRBV5-4 TGTGCCAGCAGCGAGGGACAGGGGCGACGAGCTTTCTTT CASSEGQGRRAFF
TRBJ2-3 NA NA TRBV9 TGTGCCAGCAGCCTTCGACAGGCTCCTAGCACAGATACGCAGTATTTT CASSLRQAPSTDTQYF
TRBJ1-2 few NA TRBV27 TGTGCCAGCAGTTTTTCGGGGAACTATGGCTACACCTTC CASSFSGNYGYTF
TRBJ2-7 NA TRBD2 TRBV6-6 TGTGCCAGCAGTTGGACTAGCGGAGCCTACGAGCAGTACTTC CASSWTSGAYEQYF
TRBJ1-1 NA NA TRBV7-2 TGTGCCAGCAGCCCGGATCCACAGGGTTGGTCTGAAGCTTTCTTT CASSPDPQGWSEAFF
TRBJ2-4 NA NA TRBV7-9 TGTGCCAGCAGCCTGGCATTACCAGCCAAAAACATTCAGTACTTC CASSLALPAKNIQYF
TRBJ1-1 NA TRBD1 TRBV7-9 TGTGCCAGCAGTGATTACCGGGACAGACGGAACACTGAAGCTTTCTTT CASSDYRDRRNTEAFF
TRBJ2-2 once NA TRBV19 TGTGCCAGTAGTAGGACACCTACCGGGGAGCTGTTTTTT CASSRTPTGELFF
TRBJ1-1 NA TRBD1 TRBV5-1 TGCGCCAGCAGCTCCGGGACAGGGCGCACTGAAGCTTTCTTT CASSSGTGRTEAFF
TRBJ2-1 NA NA TRBV6-5 TGTGCCAGCAGTGAAAAGGAGGAGAATGAGCAGTTCTTC CASSEKEENEQFF
TRBJ2-1 NA NA TRBV27 TGTGCCAGCAGGATAAATCTAGCGCTAAGCTCCTACAATGAGCAGTTCTTC CASRINLALSSYNEQFF